This T cell receptor beta chain originates from a study of CXCR3-negative and CXCR3-positive naive CD8 T cells. The CDR3 sequence is 14 residues long. From germline, CDR1 is SGDLS and CDR2 YYNGEE. Overall study findings and caveats: The study found more hydrophobic TRB CDR3s in CXCR3-positive naive cells than in CXCR3-negative naive cells. High diversity, comparable across both naive subsets, contrasted with much lower diversity in memory CD8+ cells.

Identification of naive CD8+ T cells rested on CD45RO-CCR7+CD27+CD95- status. In the case of this clonotype: Its target is unknown.

5' RACE with UMI labels generated the TRB cDNA libraries. TCRdb re-called the 5' RACE reads, yielding one record per CDR3 amino acid sequence without DNA. In all, the sample yields roughly 60,000 distinct CDR3 sequences. This receptor was obtained from a human donor in good health. Some clones in this sample may be carry-over from other donors' samples. The rearrangement uses TRBV9 and TRBJ1-1; TCRdb gives TRBD1 as the D gene, but with no DNA this cannot be confirmed. The source material was naive CXCR3+ CD8+ T cells from blood. Subset indicated: CD45RO-CCR7+CD27+CD95- naive CD8+ T cells expressing CXCR3 (TNR3+). CDR3: CASSVAQGGTEAFF.